This T cell receptor beta chain is drawn from a study of CD8 T cells in ankylosing spondylitis. Whole-study findings and limits: As reported, disease-linked clones showed significant enrichment in matched ankylosing spondylitis synovial fluid.

This CDR3 comprises 16 residues. Germline CDR1 is SGDLS and CDR2 is YYNGEE. J was trimmed by 5 bases and V by 3 bases; bases with no gene match: 10. Remarks on this clonotype: Its antigen is unidentified.

MiXCR, run by TCRdb on the 5' RACE reads, gives a single entry per CDR3 protein. Of approximately 150,000 distinct CDR3 sequences in the sample, about a third were seen once. This receptor was taken from a male donor with ankylosing spondylitis. This chain connects TRBV9 to TRBJ2-7, with 11 bases lining up with TRBD1. The specimen was synovial fluid, either unsorted or a sorted T cell fraction (not recorded which). The CDR3 loop reads CASSGTLGQGANEQYF. The CDR3 bases are TGTGCCAGCAGCGGAACTCTAGGACAGGGGGCCAACGAGCAGTACTTC. Filled out from reference TRBV9 and TRBJ2-7, the complete variable domain reads DSGVTQTPKHLITATGQRVTLRCSPRSGDLSVYWYQQSLDQGLQFLIQYYNGEERAKGNILERFSAQQFPDLHSELNLSSLELGDSALYFCASSGTLGQGANEQYFGPGTRLTVT.